These 24 T cell receptor beta chains share one sample of origin, sequenced in a study of response to subunit inactivated influenza vaccine. TCRdb reanalysed the RT-PCR reads using MiXCR and keeps one entry per CDR3 protein. The sample includes 450,000 to 600,000 distinct CDR3 sequences, about 7.2% of them seen just once. The sample in question was PBMCs from blood, obtained around 25 months after vaccination. The receptors originated from a man aged 50 to 69 who received an inactivated influenza vaccine.

In its sample, this clonotype was seen many times. The chain has TRBV2 and TRBJ1-6; possible D gene TRBD1, 5 bases. This CDR3 is 19 amino acids long. Germline V lookup: CDR1 SNHLY, CDR2 FYNNEI. The germline V and J ends were trimmed by 8 bases and 1 base, with 24 bases remaining between them. The CDR3 protein is CASGAGSLYSGSYNSPLHF. As DNA, the CDR3 is TGTGCCAGCGGGGCAGGGTCCCTTTACTCCGGGTCCTATAATTCACCCCTCCACTTT.

This clonotype was counted only a few times. The chain employs TRBV7-8 and TRBJ1-1, with TRBD1 as a possible D gene (5 bases). This CDR3 is built from 15 residues. Germline lookup yields CDR1 SGHVS and CDR2 FQNEAQ. V lost 5 bases and J 0 bases, leaving 13 bases between the germline ends. Here the CDR3 DNA reads TGTGCCAGCAGCCGAGGCCAGGGCATGAACACTGAAGCTTTCTTT. Translation gives CASSRGQGMNTEAFF.

This clonotype has a handful of counts. The chain recombines TRBV7-9 with TRBJ2-5; 10 nucleotides align to TRBD2. Germline CDR1 SEHNR, CDR2 FQNEAQ (reference sequence). V lost 4 bases to trimming and J lost 5 bases; unmatched junction nucleotides: 10. The length of the CDR3 is 16 residues. The CDR3 bases are TGTGCCAGCAGCTCACTAGCGGGGCATAAGGTTGAGACCCAGTACTTC. Translation: CASSSLAGHKVETQYF.

This clonotype was counted a few times. The chain joins TRBV4-2 to TRBJ2-7, with D uncertain. Germline V lookup: CDR1 LGHNA, CDR2 YNFKEQ. The CDR3 sequence is 15 residues long. V lost 4 bases to trimming and J lost 6 bases, with 19 bases between them. The CDR3 DNA sequence: TGTGCCAGCAGCCCCTCAATTACTCGCAGGTCCGAGCAGTACTTC. Amino acid sequence: CASSPSITRRSEQYF.

V and J are TRBV11-2 and TRBJ2-2, with 9 bases aligning to TRBD2. The germline V gene encodes CDR1 SGHAT and CDR2 FQNNGV. Losses at the gene ends were 3 bases for V and 2 bases for J; bases not matched to a gene: 4. This CDR3 is 16 amino acids long. The DNA of the CDR3 is TGTGCCAGCAGCTTCAGACTAGCGGAAAACACCGGGGAGCTGTTTTTT. The encoded protein is CASSFRLAENTGELFF.

This clonotype was seen a few times. The chain joins TRBV7-6 to TRBJ2-5; 8 nucleotides line up with TRBD2. The CDR3 covers 15 residues. The V segment lost 4 bases and the J segment 2 bases; nucleotides outside the gene matches: 6. The germline V gene has CDR1 SGHVS and CDR2 FNYEAQ. This CDR3 reads CASSSHTSGQETQYF. The CDR3 DNA sequence: TGTGCCAGCAGCTCGCATACTAGCGGACAAGAGACCCAGTACTTC.

This clonotype was counted only a few times. The chain joins TRBV7-2 to TRBJ1-5, with D uncertain. Per germline, CDR1 SGHTA and CDR2 FQGNSA. The CDR3 covers 16 residues. Trimming took 1 base from V and 1 from J, leaving 11 bases between them. The DNA of the CDR3 is TGTGCCAGCAGCTTAGGCCCATCGGAGAGCAATCAGCCCCAGCATTTT. It translates to CASSLGPSESNQPQHF.

This clonotype was seen many times. This chain uses TRBV3-1 with TRBJ1-6; D not certain. Looked up from germline, CDR1 is LGHDT and CDR2 is YNNKEL (reference sequence). Trimming left V 1 base short and J 5 bases short, with 9 bases between. This CDR3 region has 15 residues. The CDR3 sequence: CASSQGGVNNSPLHF. The CDR3 nucleotides read TGTGCCAGCAGCCAAGGTGGAGTGAATAATTCACCCCTCCACTTT.

The table lists this clonotype with many counts. The chain employs TRBV6-2 or TRBV6-3 and TRBJ2-7, with TRBD2 as a possible D gene (6 bases). This CDR3 is built from 18 residues. V shed 2 bases and J shed 3 bases, with 23 bases lying between them. Germline assignment: CDR1 MNHEY and CDR2 SVGEGT. The CDR3: CASSYRERRTTLSYEQYF. CDR3 bases: TGTGCCAGCAGTTACCGTGAAAGAAGGACTACGCTAAGCTACGAGCAGTACTTC.

This clonotype came up many times. This chain links TRBV9 with TRBJ2-7; 7 nucleotides align to TRBD2. With V trimmed by 3 bases and J by 6 bases, 12 bases remained unmatched. In germline, CDR1 is SGDLS, CDR2 YYNGEE. The CDR3 is 15 residues long. This CDR3 reads CASSAMGGSVSEQYF. As DNA, the CDR3 is TGTGCCAGCAGCGCCATGGGGGGGAGTGTCTCCGAGCAGTACTTC.

J is TRBJ2-5 and V is TRBV5-1, with 8 bases fitting TRBD2. V shed 7 bases, J shed 2 bases, and the junction held 1 base outside the gene matches. Germline V CDR1 and CDR2: SGHRS, YFSETQ. The CDR3 extends over 12 amino acids. CDR3: CASQREQETQYF. As DNA, the CDR3 is TGCGCCAGCCAGCGGGAGCAAGAGACCCAGTACTTC.

This clonotype was found many times. The chain combines TRBV5-1 with TRBJ2-7; 7 bases match TRBD1. CDR3 length: 12 residues. Losses at the gene ends were 4 bases for V and 6 bases for J; bases not matched to a gene: 4. The germline CDR1 and CDR2 sequences are SGHRS and YFSETQ. The CDR3 loop reads CASSVDRTEQYF. In nucleotides, the CDR3 is TGCGCCAGCAGCGTGGACAGGACCGAGCAGTACTTC.

The gene calls are TRBV10-1 and TRBJ2-4; D is uncertain. The CDR3 contains 13 residues. Germline assignment: CDR1 WNHNN and CDR2 SYGVQD (reference sequence). V lost 2 bases and J lost 4, with 6 bases in between. CDR3: CASSETEKNIQYF. CDR3 DNA sequence: TGCGCCAGCAGTGAGACAGAAAAAAACATTCAGTACTTC.

This clonotype was seen only a few times. V and J are TRBV5-1 and TRBJ1-4, with TRBD1 as a possible D gene (5 bases). The CDR3 runs 16 residues. Trimming stripped 4 bases from V and 4 bases from J, with 17 bases between. Germline-derived CDR1 and CDR2 are SGHRS and YFSETQ. The CDR3: CASSTTGGPLNEKLFF. In nucleotides, the CDR3 is TGCGCCAGCAGCACCACCGGGGGACCGCTTAATGAAAAACTGTTTTTT.

This clonotype has more than one count but fewer than ten. The chain uses TRBV14 and TRBJ2-2, with 8 positions matching TRBD1. This CDR3 comprises 16 residues. Germline V gene sequence: CDR1 SGHDN, CDR2 FVKESK. V shed 5 bases, J shed 2 bases, and the junction held 7 bases outside the gene matches. The CDR3 is CASSRRDRHNTGELFF. The CDR3, as DNA: TGTGCCAGCAGCAGACGGGACAGGCATAACACCGGGGAGCTGTTTTTT. Full variable domain (rest looked up from reference TRBV14 and TRBJ2-2): EAGVTQFPSHSVIEKGQTVTLRCDPISGHDNLYWYRRVMGKEIKFLLHFVKESKQDESGMPNNRFLAERTGGTYSTLKVQPAELEDSGVYFCASSRRDRHNTGELFFGEGSRLTVL.

This clonotype was found a few times. The chain links TRBV28 to TRBJ2-3, with 15 bases identical to TRBD2. The ends lost 8 bases at V and 5 bases at J; junction bases unmatched: 8. This CDR3 spans 16 amino acids. Germline V gene lookup returns CDR1 MDHEN and CDR2 SYDVKM. The CDR3: CASSDGLAGGLDTQYF. DNA for the CDR3: TGTGCCAGCTCCGACGGACTAGCGGGGGGGCTAGATACGCAGTATTTT.

The gene calls are TRBV3-1 and TRBJ1-2; D perhaps matches TRBD1 (5 bases). The CDR3 has 13 amino acids. CDR1 is LGHDT, CDR2 YNNKEL, per germline (reference sequence). V was trimmed by 3 bases and J by 3 bases, leaving 8 bases between them. CDR3 loop: CASSHATDYGYTF. CDR3 nucleotide sequence: TGTGCCAGCAGCCATGCGACAGACTATGGCTACACCTTC. Using reference TRBV3-1 and TRBJ1-2 for the parts outside the CDR3, the full variable domain is DTAVSQTPKYLVTQMGNDKSIKCEQNLGHDTMYWYKQDSKKFLKIMFSYNNKELIINETVPNRFSPKSPDKAHLNLHINSLELGDSAVYFCASSHATDYGYTFGSGTRLTVV.

This clonotype was picked up many times. Here the CDR3 DNA reads TGTGCCAGCAGCCCCGTGGGACTAGCGAATTCCTACGAGCAGTACTTC. Translated: CASSPVGLANSYEQYF. V gene TRBV14 combines with J gene TRBJ2-7; 10 nucleotides match TRBD2. The V gene end was trimmed by 4 bases and the J gene end by 1 base; junction bases not matched to a gene: 7. Germline loops: CDR1 SGHDN, CDR2 FVKESK. This CDR3 is built from 16 residues.

This clonotype was seen at least ten times. This chain connects TRBV4-2 to TRBJ2-3; no clear D. Germline values: CDR1 LGHNA, CDR2 YNFKEQ. The CDR3 has 14 residues. Trimming removed 6 bases at V and 2 bases at J, with 12 bases between. In nucleotides, the CDR3 is TGTGCCAGCAGTAGAGAGGCGATCACAGATACGCAGTATTTT. This sequence encodes CASSREAITDTQYF.

The chain couples TRBV18 to TRBJ1-5, with D maybe TRBD1 (6 bases). V was shortened by 4 bases and J by 3 bases, with 16 bases between the two germline ends. The CDR3 extends over 16 amino acids. Germline-derived CDR1 and CDR2 are KGHSH and LQKENI. CDR3 amino acids: CASSLGSGQNNQPQHF. The CDR3 DNA sequence: TGTGCCAGCTCACTAGGATCGGGACAAAACAATCAGCCCCAGCATTTT. Filled out from reference TRBV18 and TRBJ1-5, the complete variable domain reads NAGVMQNPRHLVRRRGQEARLRCSPMKGHSHVYWYRQLPEEGLKFMVYLQKENIIDESGMPKERFSAEFPKEGPSILRIQQVVRGDSAAYFCASSLGSGQNNQPQHFGDGTRLSIL.

The sample holds many counts of this clonotype. The V gene is TRBV27, the J gene TRBJ2-1, with D possibly matching TRBD1 (6 bases). There are 16 residues in the CDR3. CDR1 and CDR2 from the germline V gene are MNHEY and SMNVEV (reference sequence). The ends were cut back, 2 bases at V and 1 base at J, with 12 bases in the middle. The CDR3 here is CASSLVQGTSYNEQFF. CDR3 sequence (DNA): TGTGCCAGCAGTTTAGTCCAGGGGACGTCCTACAATGAGCAGTTCTTC.

The chain employs TRBV7-9 and TRBJ2-4; D gene unclear. Trimming took 7 bases from V and 4 from J, leaving 17 bases between them. Germline CDR1 reads SEHNR; CDR2 reads FQNEAQ (reference sequence). This CDR3 contains 15 residues. The CDR3 spells CASTETREAKNIQYF. The DNA for the CDR3 is TGTGCCAGCACAGAGACACGTGAAGCTAAAAACATTCAGTACTTC.

The sample holds a few counts of this clonotype. This sequence joins TRBV29-1 and TRBJ1-4; D not resolved. The germline V gene encodes CDR1 SQVTM and CDR2 ANQGSEA. This CDR3 spans 12 amino acids. The V end was cut by 7 bases, the J end by 8 bases, with 14 bases between. CDR3 loop: CSGKANAEKLFF. DNA for the CDR3: TGCAGCGGGAAGGCGAACGCCGAAAAACTGTTTTTT.

With regard to this clonotype: A read error may be the cause here, since a much bigger clone is one base away. This chain uses TRBV4-3 with TRBJ2-7, with D possibly TRBD1 on 6 matching bases. This CDR3 spans 13 amino acids. Germline loops: CDR1 LGHNA, CDR2 YSLEER. CDR3 region: CASRQGRGNEQYF. The CDR3 bases are TGCGCCAGCAGACAAGGCAGGGGAAACGAGCAGTACTTC.